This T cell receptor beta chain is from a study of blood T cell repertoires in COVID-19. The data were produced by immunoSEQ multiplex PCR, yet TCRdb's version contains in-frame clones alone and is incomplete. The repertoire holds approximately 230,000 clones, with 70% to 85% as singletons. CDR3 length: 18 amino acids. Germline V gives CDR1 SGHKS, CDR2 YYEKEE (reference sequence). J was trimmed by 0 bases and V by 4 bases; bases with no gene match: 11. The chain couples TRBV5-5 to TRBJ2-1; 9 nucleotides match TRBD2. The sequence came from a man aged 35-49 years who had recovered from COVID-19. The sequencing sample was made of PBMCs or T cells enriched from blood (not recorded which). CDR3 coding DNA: TGTGCCAGCAGCCCGGGCAGCGGGGGGATCCGCTCCTACAATGAGCAGTTCTTC. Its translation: CASSPGSGGIRSYNEQFF.